This section outlines one T cell receptor (beta chain) sequence together with its context. The target of this receptor is not known. Base qualities are not at hand, and no much larger clone is one base apart. The germline V gene supplies CDR1 MNHEY and CDR2 SVGEGT. The CDR3 goes from the cysteine to the phenylalanine over 21 residues. Only CDR3 DNA remains: 63 bases, in frame from the first base. Here V drops 4 bases and J drops 0 bases, and the junction holds 17 bases not matched to any gene. The source of the sample is a study of T-cell reconstitution after alpha-beta-depleted transplantation in children (dated by TCRdb to about 2016). Concerning the study at large: Using TCR repertoire profiling, the study followed T-cell immune reconstitution in a quantitative way in children after TCRalphabeta/CD19-depleted allogeneic hematopoietic cell transplantation.

In light of the paper, this sample's treatment or condition label describes: allogeneic hematopoietic cell transplantation with graft depleted of TCRalphabeta T cells and CD19 B cells. The children who served as transplant recipients had been given grafts of TCRalphabeta/CD19-depleted allogeneic hematopoietic cells. Libraries were constructed by PCR. Sequenced on an Illumina HiSeq 2500. Molecular barcoding was employed in the preparation of TCR libraries, with unique molecular identifiers being used to normalize TCRbeta repertoire quantification. TCRdb trimmed public reads at Q25 via fastp, called clones via MiXCR and kept in-frame beta chains. Identical CDR3 protein sequences are pooled into one entry, listed with their most common genes and DNA. Counted in this sample were about 440,000 distinct CDR3 sequences; around two fifths of them appeared once. The ten largest clonotypes hold around 29% of the sample.

Results and caveats for the whole study, not just this receptor: In some patients, the high TCRbeta diversity seen at day 60 was put down to recipient T cells and intrathymic progenitors that had survived conditioning. Over the following months the frequencies of hyperexpanded clones went down, and after one year T-cell counts and TCRbeta diversity were mostly credited to newly produced T cells. Apparently early alphabetaT-cell count recovery about two months after transplant reportedly relied on only several hundred rapidly expanded clones derived from non-depleted graft cells.

The sequencing used PBMCs, collected before TCRalphabeta/CD19-depleted stem cell transplant. This receptor was obtained from a girl aged 2 to 10 with aplastic anemia, due to receive a stem cell transplant. Recombination connected TRBV6-2 or TRBV6-3 to TRBJ2-3, with 12 bases aligning to TRBD1. The DNA sequence is given as TGTGCCAGCAGTTCCGCGAGGGGTGGGGGGACAGGGGGCAAAAGCACAGATACGCAGTATTTT. This translates into CASSSARGGGTGGKSTDTQYF.